What follows are 22 T cell receptor beta chains derived from one specimen sequenced in a study of T-cell reconstitution after alpha-beta-depleted transplantation in children (dated by TCRdb to 2015 to 2016). Interpreted using the paper, the treatment or condition label stands for: allogeneic hematopoietic cell transplantation with graft depleted of TCRalphabeta T cells and CD19 B cells. Libraries were built with PCR. Sequencing was performed on an Illumina HiSeq 2500. TCR libraries were prepared with molecular barcoding, using unique molecular identifiers to normalize TCRbeta repertoire quantification. The public reads were run again by TCRdb, first through fastp at Q25 and then through MiXCR, and only productive beta chains were kept. Merged by CDR3 protein, the rows form single entries marked with the most common genes and DNA. Recorded for this sample are fewer than 1 million distinct CDR3 sequences; around 15% of them occurred a single time. Together, the top ten hold about 4.6% of the sample.

The sequenced sample was PBMCs, mostly from graft donor cells, obtained 360 days after TCRalphabeta/CD19-depleted stem cell transplant. Receptor source: a male patient under 18 who had a stem cell transplant for acute lymphoblastic leukemia, so the T cells may come from the graft donor.

This clonotype turned up a few times. An end of the junction does not agree with germline; a read error may underlie this. V is TRBV20-1 and J is TRBJ2-7; unclear D gene. The CDR3 sequence is 11 residues long. CDR1 and CDR2 (germline): DFQATT, SNEGSKA (reference sequence). CDR3 sequence: CSARDLGRGGF. The CDR3 bases are TGCAGTGCTAGAGATTTGGGAAGAGGTGGCTTC.

The V call is TRBV5-1, the J call TRBJ2-1, with 9 nucleotides matching TRBD2. The CDR3 has 14 amino acids. Germline V gene data show CDR1 as SGHRS and CDR2 as YFSETQ. V gave up 1 base and J gave up 6 bases; unmatched junction bases: 2. CDR3 region: CASSLQAGGNEQFF. CDR3 sequence (DNA): TGCGCCAGCAGCTTGCAAGCGGGGGGCAATGAGCAGTTCTTC.

This clonotype was seen repeatedly, ten times or more. This chain joins TRBV7-6 and TRBJ2-2; 10 bases are a match to TRBD2. Per germline, CDR1 SGHVS and CDR2 FNYEAQ. The length of the CDR3 is 16 residues. J lost 4 bases, V lost 3 bases, and 5 bases had no gene match. CDR3 DNA: TGTGCCAGCAGCTTGGCTAGCGGGAGTCCCACCGGGGAGCTGTTTTTT. Translated: CASSLASGSPTGELFF. The full variable domain, completed using reference TRBV7-6 and TRBJ2-2, is GAGVSQSPRYKVTKRGQDVALRCDPISGHVSLYWYRQALGQGPEFLTYFNYEAQQDKSGLPNDRFSAERPEGSISTLTIQRTEQRDSAMYRCASSLASGSPTGELFFGEGSRLTVL.

The rearrangement joins TRBV4-1 to TRBJ2-3; D is perhaps TRBD2 (5 bases). Trimming left V 4 bases short and J 4 bases short, with 9 bases between. The germline V gene has CDR1 MGHRA and CDR2 YSYEKL. The CDR3 length is 13 residues. CDR3 bases: TGCGCCAGCAGCCGGACTGTGGCAGATACGCAGTATTTT. Protein product: CASSRTVADTQYF.

V is TRBV29-1 and J is TRBJ2-3; 9 bases map to TRBD2. CDR3 length equals 17 residues. V gave up 6 bases and J gave up 1 base; unmatched junction bases: 14. CDR1 SQVTM and CDR2 ANQGSEA come from the germline V gene. CDR3 in amino acids: CSVVRLAGEEGTDTQYF. In nucleotides, the CDR3 is TGCAGCGTCGTAAGGTTAGCGGGAGAAGAGGGCACAGATACGCAGTATTTT.

In this sample, this clonotype turned up a few times. This rearrangement joins TRBV4-1 to TRBJ2-7; TRBD2 might be the D (6 bases). The CDR3 contains 14 residues. The V end lost 8 bases, the J end lost 0 bases, and 14 bases lay between the germline ends. CDR1 is MGHRA, CDR2 YSYEKL, per germline. The chain's CDR3 is CASGGGRYSYEQYF. Here the CDR3 DNA reads TGCGCCAGCGGGGGAGGCAGGTACTCCTACGAGCAGTACTTC.

This clonotype was recorded only once. V is TRBV19 and J is TRBJ1-5, with no clear D. Between the trimmed V and J ends, which lost 2 bases and 4 bases, there was a span of 15 bases. The CDR3 is made up of 16 amino acids. From germline, CDR1 is LNHDA and CDR2 SQIVND (reference sequence). The chain's CDR3 is CASSISLTWENQPQHF. Here the CDR3 DNA reads TGTGCCAGTAGTATAAGCCTGACCTGGGAGAATCAGCCCCAGCATTTT.

This clonotype has at least ten counts. The rearrangement uses TRBV4-1 and TRBJ2-3; tentatively, D is TRBD2 (6 bases). Germline V lookup: CDR1 MGHRA, CDR2 YSYEKL. This CDR3 contains 14 residues. The ends were cut back, 0 bases at V and 5 bases at J, with 9 bases in the middle. The CDR3 is CASSQDWRGDTQYF. The CDR3 DNA is TGCGCCAGCAGCCAAGATTGGAGGGGAGATACGCAGTATTTT.

V gene TRBV5-1 combines with J gene TRBJ1-2; possible D gene TRBD1, 6 bases. Germline values: CDR1 SGHRS, CDR2 YFSETQ. Trimming stripped 3 bases from V and 1 base from J, with 7 bases between. This CDR3 has 13 amino acids. Here the CDR3 reads CASSYRVNYGYTF. The CDR3 bases are TGCGCCAGCAGCTACAGGGTTAACTATGGCTACACCTTC.

This clonotype was seen at least ten times. The J gene is TRBJ2-1, the V gene TRBV29-1; D is ambiguous. V lost 4 bases to trimming and J lost 7 bases, with 11 bases between them. Germline CDR1 reads SQVTM; CDR2 reads ANQGSEA. The CDR3 spans 12 residues. This chain's CDR3 is CSVVGLVNEQFF. CDR3 DNA: TGCAGCGTTGTAGGTCTTGTGAATGAGCAGTTCTTC.

This clonotype was counted at least ten times. The chain couples TRBV12-3 or TRBV12-4 to TRBJ2-7; D remains unclear. Trimming cost V 1 base and J 3 bases, with 13 bases left between them. The CDR3 has 15 residues. The CDR3 sequence is CASSLVSLPDYEQYF. CDR3 DNA: TGTGCCAGCAGTTTAGTGAGCTTACCGGACTACGAGCAGTACTTC.

This clonotype was found a few times. This chain connects TRBV24-1 to TRBJ2-1, with D hard to call. The germline CDR1 and CDR2 sequences are KGHDR and SFDVKD. The CDR3 has 16 amino acids. Trimming took 0 bases from V and 0 from J, leaving 8 bases between them. Here the CDR3 reads CATSDLGKSSYNEQFF. As DNA, the CDR3 is TGTGCCACCAGTGATTTGGGCAAGAGCTCCTACAATGAGCAGTTCTTC.

The chain joins TRBV12-3 or TRBV12-4 to TRBJ1-1; no reliable D call. CDR3 size: 13 residues. Trimming cost V 5 bases and J 8 bases, with 15 bases left between them. The CDR3 here is CASSPRQGSEAFF. The CDR3 region has the DNA TGTGCCAGCAGTCCTAGGCAAGGCAGCGAAGCTTTCTTT.

This clonotype has more than one count but fewer than ten. V gene TRBV5-1 combines with J gene TRBJ2-7; D gene unclear. V lost 0 bases and J 4 bases, leaving 14 bases between the germline ends. The CDR3 covers 15 residues. In germline, CDR1 is SGHRS, CDR2 YFSETQ. CDR3 in amino acids: CASSLGILVSYEQYF. CDR3 DNA: TGCGCCAGCAGCTTGGGGATCCTGGTTAGTTACGAGCAGTACTTC.

This clonotype was detected only a few times. This chain uses TRBV11-2 with TRBJ2-2, with 7 positions matching TRBD1. Losses at the gene ends were 5 bases for V and 6 bases for J; bases not matched to a gene: 18. In germline, CDR1 is SGHAT, CDR2 FQNNGV. The CDR3 consists of 18 residues. This CDR3 reads CASSPIGTARGVAGELFF. In DNA form, the CDR3 reads TGTGCCAGCAGCCCGATAGGGACAGCCCGTGGGGTAGCCGGGGAGCTGTTTTTT.

This chain uses TRBV5-1 with TRBJ1-4; 8 positions agree with TRBD1. Germline assignment: CDR1 SGHRS and CDR2 YFSETQ. The junction had 5 bases not matched to a gene; V was cut back by 0 bases and J by 4 bases. This CDR3 has 16 amino acids. CDR3 DNA sequence: TGCGCCAGCAGCTTGGGCCGACAGGGGATTAATGAAAAACTGTTTTTT. The encoded protein is CASSLGRQGINEKLFF.

The chain is built from TRBV7-3 and TRBJ2-3; 9 bases align to TRBD2. Germline assignment: CDR1 SGHTA and CDR2 FQGTGA. CDR3 length: 15 residues. V shed 0 bases, J shed 10 bases, and the junction held 8 bases outside the gene matches. The CDR3 bases are TGTGCCAGCAGCTTAACTAGCGGGAGCGCCGGGGCGCAGTATTTT. Translating it yields CASSLTSGSAGAQYF.

The chain recombines TRBV29-1 with TRBJ2-1; 9 bases align to TRBD1. Losses at the gene ends were 1 base for V and 5 bases for J; bases not matched to a gene: 9. Germline lookup yields CDR1 SQVTM and CDR2 ANQGSEA. The CDR3 loop spans 16 amino acids. The CDR3 protein is CSVEGWGQGSHNEQFF. Here the CDR3 DNA reads TGCAGCGTTGAAGGCTGGGGACAGGGTAGCCACAATGAGCAGTTCTTC.

The table lists this clonotype with a few counts. The chain is built from TRBV5-1 and TRBJ2-2; TRBD2 matches 11 bases. The CDR3 runs to 16 residues. Germline-derived CDR1 and CDR2 are SGHRS and YFSETQ. Trimming removed 3 bases from V and 6 bases from J; junction bases left unmatched: 7. CDR3 sequence reads: CASSSLAGGPAGELFF. DNA for the CDR3: TGCGCCAGCAGCTCTTTAGCGGGAGGGCCCGCCGGGGAGCTGTTTTTT.

V gene TRBV5-1 combines with J gene TRBJ2-3, with D tentatively TRBD1 (6 bases). CDR1 and CDR2 from the germline V gene are SGHRS and YFSETQ. The CDR3 is made up of 12 amino acids. V lost 2 bases and J 10 bases, leaving 11 bases between the germline ends. The CDR3 protein is CASSLSDRPQYF. The CDR3 DNA is TGCGCCAGCAGCTTATCGGACAGACCGCAGTATTTT. The full variable domain, in which reference TRBV5-1 and TRBJ2-3 provide the parts outside the CDR3, is KAGVTQTPRYLIKTRGQQVTLSCSPISGHRSVSWYQQTPGQGLQFLFEYFSETQRNKGNFPGRFSGRQFSNSRSEMNVSTLELGDSALYLCASSLSDRPQYFGPGTRLTVL.

Many counts were recorded for this clonotype. The genes are TRBV11-2 and TRBJ2-1, with 14 bases fitting TRBD2. The germline V gene encodes CDR1 SGHAT and CDR2 FQNNGV. The length of the CDR3 is 16 residues. J gave up 10 bases and V 5 bases, and 10 bases lay outside the gene matches. This CDR3 reads CASSLRTSGRPGEQFF. In DNA, the CDR3 is TGTGCCAGCAGCCTCCGGACTAGCGGGAGGCCGGGGGAGCAGTTCTTC. Full variable domain (remainder filled in from reference TRBV11-2 and TRBJ2-1): EAGVAQSPRYKIIEKRQSVAFWCNPISGHATLYWYQQILGQGPKLLIQFQNNGVVDDSQLPKDRFSAERLKGVDSTLKIQPAKLEDSAVYLCASSLRTSGRPGEQFFGPGTRLTVL.

The V gene is TRBV5-1, the J gene TRBJ2-3, with 9 positions matching TRBD2. The length of the CDR3 is 15 residues. CDR1 SGHRS and CDR2 YFSETQ come from the germline V gene. Trimming removed 4 bases from V and 1 base from J; junction bases left unmatched: 4. DNA for the CDR3: TGCGCCAGCAGCCGTTGGACTAGCGGCACAGATACGCAGTATTTT. Protein sequence: CASSRWTSGTDTQYF.